Each of the 5 T cell receptor beta chains below was sequenced from the same sample in a study of chemoradiotherapy in HPV16-positive cancers. Profiled with immunoSEQ multiplex PCR; TCRdb holds only in-frame clones, not every one. In the table there are about 1,000 clones, about 85% of which are singletons. Sequences were derived from tumor tissue, sampled from a patient who underwent chemoradiotherapy. The receptors originated from a human donor with HPV-associated anogenital cancer.

V usage is TRBV4-3 and J usage is TRBJ1-2; D is possibly TRBD1 (5 bases). Looked up from germline, CDR1 is LGHNA and CDR2 is YSLEER. Trimming stripped 1 base from V and 8 bases from J, with 14 bases between. The CDR3 is 14 residues long. The CDR3, as DNA: TGCGCCAGCAGCCAAGTTTTGGCAGGGAGAGGCTACACCTTC. Its translation is CASSQVLAGRGYTF.

The rearrangement uses TRBV27 and TRBJ1-6; D possibly corresponds to TRBD1 (5 bases). This CDR3 contains 15 residues. The germline gives CDR1 MNHEY, CDR2 SMNVEV (reference sequence). V lost 5 bases, J lost 0 bases, and 8 bases lay in between. DNA for the CDR3: TGTGCCAGCAGTCCCAGGGTCTCCTATAATTCACCCCTCCACTTT. Its translation: CASSPRVSYNSPLHF.

V gene TRBV7-9 combines with J gene TRBJ2-1, with D possibly matching TRBD2 (6 bases). V was pared by 0 bases and J by 8 bases, with 14 bases between. The length of the CDR3 is 15 residues. Germline-derived CDR1 and CDR2 are SEHNR and FQNEAQ (reference sequence). CDR3 sequence reads: CASSLALAEGDEQFF. In DNA form, the CDR3 reads TGTGCCAGCAGCTTAGCGCTGGCGGAGGGAGATGAGCAGTTCTTC.

This chain uses TRBV19 with TRBJ1-2, with a tentative D call TRBD1 (5 bases). V was clipped by 5 bases and J by 0 bases, with 19 bases between them. CDR1 and CDR2 (germline): LNHDA, SQIVND (reference sequence). The CDR3 runs to 17 residues. The CDR3 sequence is CASSPASIGATNYGYTF. As DNA, the CDR3 is TGTGCCAGTAGTCCAGCCTCGATTGGGGCAACTAACTATGGCTACACCTTC.

The chain is built from TRBV13 and TRBJ2-5; 11 bases match TRBD2. J lost 4 bases, V lost 4 bases, and 2 bases had no gene match. This CDR3 has 14 residues. CDR1 PRHDT and CDR2 FYEKMQ come from the germline V gene (reference sequence). DNA for the CDR3: TGTGCCAGCAGCTCGACTAGCGGGGCAGAGACCCAGTACTTC. It codes for CASSSTSGAETQYF. Looking up the rest from reference TRBV13 and TRBJ2-5 gives the full variable domain: AAGVIQSPRHLIKEKRETATLKCYPIPRHDTVYWYQQGPGQDPQFLISFYEKMQSDKGSIPDRFSAQQFSDYHSELNMSSLELGDSALYFCASSSTSGAETQYFGPGTRLLVL.